The clone carrying this T cell receptor beta chain was observed a single time. The antigen remains undetermined. Here immunoSEQ multiplex PCR was the method, and the copy in TCRdb shows in-frame clones only, minus some. The profile shows hundreds of thousands of clones, 83% of them singletons. This sample is part of a study of Ad26.COV2.S vaccination and SARS-CoV-2 variants. Study background: Intramuscularly, Ad26.COV2.S was given either once or twice, 56 days apart. Whole-study findings and limits: Non-spike TCR breadth was similar in vaccine and placebo recipients. Vaccine recipients had higher spike-specific TCR breadth than placebo recipients.

Treatment specified: around 19 received Ad26.COV2.S at low or high dose, single or two shots; roughly five received placebo; per-sample allocation not given. The investigators took samples on day 63 after the first vaccine or placebo injection. The length of the CDR3 is 15 residues. Trimming left V 0 bases short and J 0 bases short, with 8 bases between. CDR1 is MNHNS and CDR2 is SASEGT in the germline V gene. The sample consisted of peripheral blood, taken in a trial of Ad26.COV2.S vaccine versus placebo. The TCR sequence derives from a person aged 18-65 years who received the Ad26.COV2.S COVID-19 vaccine or a placebo. V gene TRBV6-1 combines with J gene TRBJ1-1; the D gene is possibly TRBD1 (5 bases). CDR3 loop: CASSEAGALNTEAFF. The CDR3 DNA sequence: TGTGCCAGCAGTGAAGCTGGGGCCCTGAACACTGAAGCTTTCTTT.